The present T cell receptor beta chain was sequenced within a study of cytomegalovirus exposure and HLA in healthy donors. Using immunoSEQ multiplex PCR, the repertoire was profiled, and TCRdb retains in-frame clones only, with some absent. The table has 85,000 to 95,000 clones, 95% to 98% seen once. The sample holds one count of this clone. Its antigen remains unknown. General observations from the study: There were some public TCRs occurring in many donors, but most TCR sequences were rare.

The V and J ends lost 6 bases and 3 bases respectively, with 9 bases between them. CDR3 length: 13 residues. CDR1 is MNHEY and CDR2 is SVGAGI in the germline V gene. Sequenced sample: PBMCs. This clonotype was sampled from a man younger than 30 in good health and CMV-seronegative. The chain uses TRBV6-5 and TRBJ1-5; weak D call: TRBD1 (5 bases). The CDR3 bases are TGTGCCAGCAGGTCGGGACTCAATCAGCCCCAGCATTTT. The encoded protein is CASRSGLNQPQHF.